A selection of T cell receptor beta chains follows, all from one sample in a study of T cells in localized non-small cell lung cancer. Assay: immunoSEQ multiplex PCR; the TCRdb copy retains only in-frame clones and omits some. The table lists about 24,000 clones, about 91% of them singletons, with approximately 10% in the top ten. Specimen: peripheral blood mononuclear cells, collected before any cancer treatment. Receptor source: a woman aged 35-70 years with stage III lung adenocarcinoma. Each CDR3 is given with its conserved first and last residue. D genes are given only for firm matches. Size values are once, few and many counts, or a class for expanded clones, and some rows have none.

>-|TRBJ1-1|TRBV4-3|-
TGCGCCAGCAGCCAAGAAATGCACGGGGACACTGAAGCTTTCTTT
CASSQEMHGDTEAFF
>once|TRBJ2-3|TRBV10-3|-
TGTGCCATCAGGGGGGGTTCCGGCGATACGCAGTATTTT
CAIRGGSGDTQYF
>once|TRBJ2-1|TRBV4-2|TRBD2
TGTGCCAGCAGCCAAGAAAGCGGGAGTTTCAATGAGCAGTTCTTC
CASSQESGSFNEQFF
>-|TRBJ1-1|TRBV12-5|-
TGTGCTAGTGGTACGAGACTGACGGGGGTGTGGGGCACTGAAGCTTTCTTT
CASGTRLTGVWGTEAFF
>-|TRBJ1-3|TRBV9|TRBD1
TGTGCCAGCAGCGTTGGGGACAGGGGGAACACCATATATTTT
CASSVGDRGNTIYF
>-|TRBJ2-7|TRBV9|TRBD1
TGTGCCAGCACCCCGAGGGCGGACAGGGTATCCTACGAGCAGTACTTC
CASTPRADRVSYEQYF
>-|TRBJ1-3|TRBV9|TRBD1
TGTGCCAGCAGCGGCGGGACAGGGAATGGAAACACCATATATTTT
CASSGGTGNGNTIYF
>-|TRBJ1-1|TRBV6-6|-
TGTGCCAGCAGTTACGAGGCTGGGACATACACTGAAGCTTTCTTT
CASSYEAGTYTEAFF
>-|TRBJ2-7|TRBV6-6|TRBD1
TGTGCCAGCACCCGAGCTCCGGGACAGGGGGTCTACGAGCAGTACTTC
CASTRAPGQGVYEQYF
>-|TRBJ1-1|TRBV5-1|-
TGCGCCAGCAGCTTGGCGCGGGCCGGGGACACTGAAGCTTTCTTT
CASSLARAGDTEAFF
>-|TRBJ2-3|TRBV13|-
TGTGCCAGCAGCTTAGCTTTGCGGGGAGGAAACACAGATACGCAGTATTTT
CASSLALRGGNTDTQYF
>-|TRBJ1-2|TRBV2|-
TGTGCCAGCAGCTCGTATCCCCCCTATGGCTACACCTTC
CASSSYPPYGYTF
>-|TRBJ1-6|TRBV18|-
TGTGCCAGCTCACCACGAACTGGGGTGGATGGTTCACCCCTCCACTTT
CASSPRTGVDGSPLHF
>-|TRBJ1-1|TRBV10-2|-
TGCGCCAGCAGTGAGTCGCCAACAGGTACTGAAGCTTTCTTT
CASSESPTGTEAFF
>-|TRBJ2-1|TRBV5-4|-
TGTGCCAGCAGCCGGGCCACCCTCAATGAGCAGTTCTTC
CASSRATLNEQFF
>once|TRBJ2-2|TRBV5-5|TRBD2
TGTGCCAGCAGCTTAAGACTAGCTAAGAACACCGGGGAGCTGTTTTTT
CASSLRLAKNTGELFF
>-|TRBJ1-4|TRBV6-6|-
TGTGCCAGCAGTTCCTCGGGTGCAACTAATGAAAAACTGTTTTTT
CASSSSGATNEKLFF
>-|TRBJ1-2|TRBV18|-
TGTGCCAGCTCACCACCAGAGCTTGCCTATGGCTACACCTTC
CASSPPELAYGYTF
>-|TRBJ1-5|TRBV6-1|-
TGTGCCAGCAGTGACCTGGGACCTAGCAATCAGCCCCAGCATTTT
CASSDLGPSNQPQHF
>-|TRBJ1-3|TRBV19|-
TGTGCCAGTAGTATGGCCCTTTTCTCTGCTGGAAACACCATATATTTT
CASSMALFSAGNTIYF
>-|TRBJ2-4|TRBV6-6|-
TGTGCCAGCAGTTTATTATGGCGGGCCGAAAACATTCAGTACTTC
CASSLLWRAENIQYF
>-|TRBJ2-5|TRBV25-1|-
TGTGCCAGCAGTTCACTCACGACTAGTTATTGGACCCAGTACTTC
CASSSLTTSYWTQYF
>-|TRBJ2-5|TRBV4-1|TRBD1
TGCGCCAGCAGCCAGACTGCGCGGACAGGACAAGAGACCCAGTACTTC
CASSQTARTGQETQYF
>-|TRBJ2-3|TRBV2|-
TGTGCCAGCAGCCCTACGGTTGGGGGCCGGGGCACAGATACGCAGTATTTT
CASSPTVGGRGTDTQYF
>-|TRBJ2-5|TRBV7-2|TRBD2
TGTGCCAGCAGCCACTACGGGGGGGCCTCGGAGACCCAGTACTTC
CASSHYGGASETQYF
>-|TRBJ2-5|TRBV5-6|TRBD2
TGTGCCAGCAGCCCCGGGACTAGCGGTGAGACCCAGTACTTC
CASSPGTSGETQYF
>-|TRBJ1-5|TRBV10-3|-
TGTGCCATCAGTGAAAGGGGAGGCAATCAGCCCCAGCATTTT
CAISERGGNQPQHF
>-|TRBJ2-5|TRBV29-1|TRBD2
TGCAGCGCCTTAGCGGGGATCCAAGAGACCCAGTACTTC
CSALAGIQETQYF
>-|TRBJ2-3|TRBV7-2|-
TGTGCCAGCAGCTGGGACACAGATACGCAGTATTTT
CASSWDTDTQYF
>-|TRBJ1-2|TRBV21-1|-
TGTGCCAGCAGCATACAGGGACGCGGCTACACCTTC
CASSIQGRGYTF
>-|TRBJ1-1|TRBV5-1|TRBD1
TGCGCCAGCAGCCGACATGGGACAGGGAATTTGGACACTGAAGCTTTCTTT
CASSRHGTGNLDTEAFF
>once|TRBJ2-7|TRBV6-5|-
TGTGCTGGAAAGGGGGGCGGACGAAACGAGCAGTACTTC
CAGKGGGRNEQYF
>-|TRBJ2-5|TRBV7-9|-
TGTGCCAGCAGCTTAGAGAATGGGGGACCCGTCCAAGAGACCCAGTACTTC
CASSLENGGPVQETQYF
>-|TRBJ2-1|TRBV27|TRBD2
TGTGCCAGCAGTTTTACTAGCGGGAACTACAATGAGCAGTTCTTC
CASSFTSGNYNEQFF
>-|TRBJ2-5|TRBV7-9|-
TGTGCCAGCAGCTTAGTGGGGGCAGTGAAGACCCAGTACTTC
CASSLVGAVKTQYF
>-|TRBJ1-1|TRBV7-9|-
TGTGCCAGCAGCAACTCAGCGGTGTCTGAAGCTTTCTTT
CASSNSAVSEAFF
>-|TRBJ2-2|TRBV10-1|TRBD1
TGCGCCAGCAGTCCTCGACAGGGCACCGGGGAGCTGTTTTTT
CASSPRQGTGELFF
>-|TRBJ1-4|TRBV6-1|TRBD1
TGTGCCAGCAGTCGGGACAGCGGTGAAAAACTGTTTTTT
CASSRDSGEKLFF
>-|TRBJ1-1|TRBV28|-
TGTGCCAGTCAAACGGCAGGGAGGGTCACTGAAGCTTTCTTT
CASQTAGRVTEAFF
>-|TRBJ2-3|TRBV4-2|TRBD2
TGTGCCAGCAGCCAAGTCCAGCATCCGCTGGGGGGGACTACAAGGACAGATACGCAGTATTTT
CASSQVQHPLGGTTRTDTQYF
>-|TRBJ2-5|TRBV5-1|-
TGCGCCAGCAGCTTGGCCGGAACAGGGTGGGAGACCCAGTACTTC
CASSLAGTGWETQYF
>-|TRBJ1-1|TRBV7-3|TRBD1
TGTGCCAGCAGCTTAAAGGGGACAGGGGGTAACACTGAAGCTTTCTTT
CASSLKGTGGNTEAFF
>-|TRBJ2-5|TRBV5-1|-
TGCGCCAGCAGCCCAACAGGGAAGGGTGAGACCCAGTACTTC
CASSPTGKGETQYF
>-|TRBJ2-2|TRBV6-4|-
TGTGCCAGCACCCTAGAGTATAACACCGGGGAGCTGTTTTTT
CASTLEYNTGELFF
>once|TRBJ1-5|TRBV6-5|-
TGTGCCAGCAGCGTAAGCAATCAGCCCCAGCATTTT
CASSVSNQPQHF
>-|TRBJ1-1|TRBV15|-
TGTGCCACCAGCAGAGATAGAGGGGCTAAAGCTTTCTTT
CATSRDRGAKAFF
>-|TRBJ2-1|TRBV5-4|TRBD2
TGTGCCAGCACAAGCGGCGGGGGGGCCAATGAGCAGTTCTTC
CASTSGGGANEQFF
>-|TRBJ2-5|TRBV7-2|TRBD2
TGTGCCAGCAGCGGGGGACTAGCGGGATTACAAGAGACCCAGTACTTC
CASSGGLAGLQETQYF
>-|TRBJ2-7|TRBV7-2|-
TGTGCCAGCAGCTTAGAAGGAGGGGGCCGCTACGAGCAGTACTTC
CASSLEGGGRYEQYF
>-|TRBJ2-4|TRBV13|-
TGTGCCAGCACCATGACTGACGCCGGGGAAAACATTCAGTACTTC
CASTMTDAGENIQYF